The clone carrying this TCR beta chain has a handful of counts. Once RNA had been extracted, it was reverse transcribed into cDNA to act as the sequencing template. The data were produced by immunoSEQ multiplex PCR, yet TCRdb's version contains in-frame clones alone and is incomplete. In the table there are roughly 97,000 clones, about two fifths of which are singletons. This entry belongs to a study of CD8+ T cells in alopecia areata. Trimming left V 6 bases short and J 7 bases short, with 9 bases between. The CDR3 covers 10 residues. CDR1 GTSNPN and CDR2 SVGIG come from the germline V gene (reference sequence).

This receptor was taken from a human donor with alopecia areata. Sequencing used CD4+ T cells sorted from blood. V is TRBV30 and J is TRBJ1-2; D uncertain. As DNA, the CDR3 is TGTGCCTGCAGAGTGGGTGGCTACACCTTC. Its protein product is CACRVGGYTF.